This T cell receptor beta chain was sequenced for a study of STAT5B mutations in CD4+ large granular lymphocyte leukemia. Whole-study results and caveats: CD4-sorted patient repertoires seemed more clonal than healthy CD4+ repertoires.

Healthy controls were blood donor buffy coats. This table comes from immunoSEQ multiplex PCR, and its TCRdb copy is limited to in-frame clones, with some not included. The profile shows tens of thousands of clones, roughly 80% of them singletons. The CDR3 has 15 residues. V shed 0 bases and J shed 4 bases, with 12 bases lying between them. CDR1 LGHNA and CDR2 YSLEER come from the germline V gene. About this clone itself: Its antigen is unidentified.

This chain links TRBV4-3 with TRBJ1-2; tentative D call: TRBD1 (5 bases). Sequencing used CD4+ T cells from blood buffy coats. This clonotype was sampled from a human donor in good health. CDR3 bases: TGCGCCAGCAGCCAAGATTGGGGGGGTGTCTATGGCTACACCTTC. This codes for CASSQDWGGVYGYTF.